Following are 6 T cell receptor beta chains from one sample sequenced in a study of shared T cell receptors in the human thymus. Sequencing used immunoSEQ multiplex PCR; TCRdb keeps in-frame clones, though not all of them. In the table there are 650,000 to 950,000 clones, 75% to 90% of which are singletons. The sample also formed part of further work on human thymus T cells.

Sequencing input: thymocytes. Receptor source: a girl younger than two with a congenital heart defect.

The chain carries TRBV18 and TRBJ1-5; D is possibly TRBD1 (6 bases). Between the trimmed V and J ends, which lost 4 bases and 4 bases, there was a span of 20 bases. Germline V gives CDR1 KGHSH, CDR2 LQKENI. The CDR3 contains 17 residues. This CDR3 is CASSRIPTGSPNQPQHF. The CDR3 coding sequence is TGTGCCAGCTCACGAATTCCCACAGGGTCCCCAAATCAGCCCCAGCATTTT.

V and J are TRBV5-1 and TRBJ2-3; D call uncertain. Trimming stripped 0 bases from V and 1 base from J, with 6 bases between. The CDR3 extends over 14 amino acids. From germline, CDR1 is SGHRS and CDR2 YFSETQ. As DNA, the CDR3 is TGCGCCAGCAGCTTGGAAGAGCGCACAGATACGCAGTATTTT. This codes for CASSLEERTDTQYF.

This chain uses TRBV9 with TRBJ2-5; TRBD2 agrees at 11 bases. The V segment lost 4 bases and the J segment 5 bases; nucleotides outside the gene matches: 4. The CDR3 covers 14 residues. Per germline, CDR1 SGDLS and CDR2 YYNGEE. CDR3 residues: CASSLAGGLETQYF. The CDR3 DNA sequence: TGTGCCAGCAGCCTAGCGGGGGGCCTGGAGACCCAGTACTTC.

This rearrangement joins TRBV6-1 to TRBJ1-1, with a tentative D call TRBD1 (6 bases). CDR1 MNHNS and CDR2 SASEGT come from the germline V gene. V was shortened by 3 bases and J by 0 bases, with 23 bases between the two germline ends. CDR3 size: 19 residues. This CDR3 reads CASSEPLRQDHSVNTEAFF. CDR3 nucleotides: TGTGCCAGCAGTGAGCCCCTGAGACAGGACCACTCGGTGAACACTGAAGCTTTCTTT.

The chain links TRBV2 to TRBJ2-1, with D perhaps TRBD2 (6 bases). With 4 bases removed from V and 2 bases from J, the gap between germline ends came to 12 bases. Germline CDR1 is SNHLY and CDR2 is FYNNEI. The CDR3 length is 15 residues. CDR3 amino acids: CASSGGEHPYNEQFF. Here the CDR3 DNA reads TGTGCCAGCAGTGGCGGGGAGCACCCCTACAATGAGCAGTTCTTC.

The V gene is TRBV6-1, the J gene TRBJ1-3; TRBD1 matches at 7 bases. J lost 0 bases, V lost 3 bases, and 8 bases had no gene match. The germline V gene has CDR1 MNHNS and CDR2 SASEGT. The CDR3 is 17 residues long. CDR3: CASSDFQTGISGNTIYF. In DNA, the CDR3 is TGTGCCAGCAGTGACTTCCAGACAGGGATCTCTGGAAACACCATATATTTT.